This T cell receptor beta chain was sequenced for a study of regulatory T cells in long-lasting Graves disease (dated by TCRdb to about 2021). About the study as a whole: Patients with newly diagnosed Graves' disease had been on antithyroid drugs for under 3 months. A total of approximately 35 samples underwent TCR sequencing: around 13 from persistent and about 20 from newly diagnosed Graves' disease patients. Peripheral blood TCR sequencing and RNA sequencing compared persistent Graves' disease patients with newly diagnosed Graves' disease patients. The study took place in China and was registered as a clinical trial.

CDR1 MDHEN and CDR2 SYDVKM are derived from the germline V gene. The trim is 3 bases for V and 6 bases for J, with a gap of 8 bases between the germline ends. The CDR3, from cysteine to phenylalanine, totals 12 residues. The CDR3 DNA has 36 bases and is translated from base 1. This specimen's time point label, interpreted: newly diagnosed GD, antithyroid drugs for less than 3 months. For both TCR sequencing and RNA sequencing, RNA was extracted from PBMCs using TRIzol. The diagnosis of Graves' disease followed American Thyroid Association guidelines. Patients were recruited from an endocrinology department in Xi'an, China. Each patient gave approximately 10 milliliters of peripheral blood, collected in an EDTA anticoagulant tube. PBMCs were isolated by Ficoll Paque Plus density gradient separation without further T cell sorting. RNA quality was checked with an Agilent 2100 Bioanalyzer and agarose gel, and concentration with a NanoDrop 2000.

The paper's findings and limits, for the study overall: Patients with persistent disease shared more public clonotypes (approximately 2,500) than newly diagnosed patients did (approximately 1,000). Only peripheral blood was studied, because thyroid tissue, the primary lesion, was inaccessible. Only the TCR beta chain was sequenced and analyzed. Compared with newly diagnosed patients, persistent Graves' disease patients had lower TCR Shannon entropy and fewer highly expanded clones, which suggests clonal expansion. TRBV28, TRBJ1-2 and TRBJ2-5 were preferentially used in persistent disease, while TRBV20-1 and TRBJ2-1 were favored in newly diagnosed disease. The small sample size was acknowledged by the authors as a limitation that may reduce accuracy.

Receptor libraries were prepared by multiplex PCR. The instrument was an Illumina HiSeq 4000. TCR beta libraries were built with iRepertoire HTBI primers and Arm-PCR amplification of CDR3 regions. Before sequencing, the PCR products went through gel purification. As for how the authors treated the data: A total of under 80 TRBV and 14 TRBJ segments were identified across samples and were used for gene usage analysis of CDR3 amino acid clonotypes. COPE and FqMerger were used to merge the filtered high-quality paired reads into contigs. BLAST was used to align contigs to the IMGT TRBV, TRBD and TRBJ reference genes, and CDR3 was defined following IMGT. Highly expanded clones were defined as clonotypes with a frequency above 0.1%. Shannon entropy was used to measure repertoire diversity, and the Gini coefficient was used to measure V-J evenness. A clonotype was considered public if more than one individual shared it. TCRdb's own reprocessing of the public reads used fastp at Q25 and MiXCR and kept productive beta chains. Identical CDR3 proteins give one entry, which carries the most common genes and DNA. V and J calls and clone size were set by TCRdb, not the authors. Across this sample there are 350,000 to 550,000 distinct CDR3 sequences, with 14% seen only once. The ten largest clones capture around a sixth of the sample.

This clonotype was seen ten or more times. No antigen is known for it. Base qualities are not provided; no much larger clone lies one nucleotide away. These data were also filed under a second study, of T cells in Graves' hyperthyroidism and ophthalmopathy. According to the second study: Stable Graves' hyperthyroidism was defined as no progression to ophthalmopathy during 18 months of follow-up. Hyperthyroidism patients were newly diagnosed, had a disease duration of under 2 months, and were aged 18 to 65 years. Patients with uncontrolled infections, other autoimmune diseases, pregnancy or lactation were excluded. Diagnoses relied on clinical symptoms, serum thyroxine and TRAb, thyroid ultrasound and orbital computed tomography. The TCR CDR3 was subjected to a first round of RT-PCR using the HTBI primer set and the Qiagen OneStep RT-PCR kit. Most expanded thyroid clonotypes (frequency above 0.001) were also found in blood, which suggests that blood repertoires may mirror thyroid immune responses. Ophthalmopathy was separated from stable hyperthyroidism by a 13 V-J signature model, with 87.88% sensitivity and approximately 81% specificity obtained in cross-validation and 80%/75% obtained in testing. In validation, the model predicted progression to ophthalmopathy with around 71% sensitivity and 72% to 85% specificity, a median of 6.5 months before onset. To identify TCR V-J signatures that set the groups apart, the researchers used a discovery cohort of about a hundred patients, made up of fewer than 50 with Graves' ophthalmopathy and about 55 with stable Graves' hyperthyroidism. Prospective prediction of ophthalmopathy was tested in an independent validation cohort of fewer than 20 hyperthyroidism patients and 15 to 17 patients who later progressed to ophthalmopathy. The 75 to 100 discovery patients were randomly divided into training and test sets at a 7:3 ratio. The study also compared thyroid tissue and blood T-cell repertoires from five or six Graves' hyperthyroidism patients. Once sampling was done, hyperthyroidism patients were given methimazole at a starting dose of 30 mg daily, whereas ophthalmopathy patients were given high-dose intravenous methylprednisolone. The libraries were constructed in a second round of multiplex PCR and then size-selected and purified. Paired-end sequencing of the libraries was performed with 100 bp reads on an Illumina HiSeq2000. Raw data were processed with SOAPnuke, discarding reads with adapters, uncalled bases, mean Phred below 15, or no exact constant-primer or identifier match. COPE v1.2.5 was used to merge high-quality paired reads, and clonotypes were defined as unique nucleotide sequences. Clonotypes were aligned to IMGT TRBV, TRBD and TRBJ reference segments using MiTCR v1.1. The analysis included only V-J combinations with a frequency above 0.0001, which together covered about 99% of the repertoires. The TCS score was defined as the ratio of F50 (clonal expansion) to E x V (chaos), calculated using BLOSUM62-based TCRdist between CDR3 peptides within each V-J. Welch's t-statistics and random forest reduced roughly 530 V-J features to 13, which were used in a naive Bayes classifier (R e1071). Sample size was not statistically predetermined, and blinding of investigators to group allocation was not performed. TCR Vbeta CDR3 sequencing of 130 to 150 peripheral blood samples (over 40 ophthalmopathy, 75 or so hyperthyroidism and about 17 progressor patients) is reported in the paper.

This sequence was found in a woman aged 45-59 years with Graves disease. Donor details come from another sample of the same person, matched by shared clones. This material consisted of peripheral blood mononuclear cells (PBMCs), taken at new diagnosis, from a patient treated with antithyroid drugs. This chain is built from TRBV28 and TRBJ2-5, with no D gene named confidently. The nucleotides read TGTGCCAGCAGTTTTAACGGACAGACCCAGTACTTC. Translation gives CASSFNGQTQYF.